The following is a T cell receptor (beta chain) sequence with its context. Clones were read by immunoSEQ multiplex PCR, and TCRdb kept only the in-frame ones, dropping some. This table has 58,000 or so clones, roughly 84% appearing once. This CDR3 has 16 amino acids. Trimming left V 1 base short and J 0 bases short, with 10 bases between. Germline-derived CDR1 and CDR2 are LGHNT and FRNRAP. This record belongs to a study of T cell responses to AZD1222 COVID-19 vaccine. The source is an adult in good health. The gene calls are TRBV12-5 and TRBJ1-5; the D is unclear. Sequenced here: peripheral blood, sampled on day 0 of AZD1222 vaccination. The CDR3 is CASGLGRLYSNQPQHF. The CDR3 DNA reads TGTGCTAGTGGTTTGGGGCGGTTGTATAGCAATCAGCCCCAGCATTTT.